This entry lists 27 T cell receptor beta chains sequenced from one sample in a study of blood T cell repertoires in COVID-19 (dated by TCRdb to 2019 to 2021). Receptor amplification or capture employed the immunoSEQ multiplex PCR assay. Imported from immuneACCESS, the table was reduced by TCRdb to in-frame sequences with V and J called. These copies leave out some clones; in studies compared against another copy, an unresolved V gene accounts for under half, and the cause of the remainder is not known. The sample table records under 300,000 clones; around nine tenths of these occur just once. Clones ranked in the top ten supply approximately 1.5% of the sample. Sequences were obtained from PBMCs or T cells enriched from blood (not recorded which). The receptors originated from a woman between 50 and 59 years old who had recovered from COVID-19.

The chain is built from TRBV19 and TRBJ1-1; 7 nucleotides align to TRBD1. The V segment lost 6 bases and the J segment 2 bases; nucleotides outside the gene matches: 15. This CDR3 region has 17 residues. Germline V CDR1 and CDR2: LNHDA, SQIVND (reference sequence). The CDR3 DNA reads TGTGCCAGTAGAGGGGGCAAGGTGGGGGCCGGAAACACTGAAGCTTTCTTT. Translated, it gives CASRGGKVGAGNTEAFF. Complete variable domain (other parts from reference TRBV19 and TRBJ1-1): DGGITQSPKYLFRKEGQNVTLSCEQNLNHDAMYWYRQDPGQGLRLIYYSQIVNDFQKGDIAEGYSVSREKKESFPLTVTSAQKNPTAFYLCASRGGKVGAGNTEAFFGQGTRLTVV.

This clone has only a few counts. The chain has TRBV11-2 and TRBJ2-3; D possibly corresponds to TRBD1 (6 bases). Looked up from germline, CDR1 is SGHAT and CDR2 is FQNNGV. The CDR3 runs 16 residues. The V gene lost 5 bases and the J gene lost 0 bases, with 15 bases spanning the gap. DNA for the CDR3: TGTGCCAGCAGCCTGAGGACAGCCGCTAGCACAGATACGCAGTATTTT. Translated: CASSLRTAASTDTQYF.

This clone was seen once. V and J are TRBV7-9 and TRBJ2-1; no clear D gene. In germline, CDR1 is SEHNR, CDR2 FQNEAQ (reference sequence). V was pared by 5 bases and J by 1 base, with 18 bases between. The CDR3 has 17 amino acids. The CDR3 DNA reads TGTGCCAGCAGCCCCAAGTTGAGGCTCAATTCCTACAATGAGCAGTTCTTC. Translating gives CASSPKLRLNSYNEQFF.

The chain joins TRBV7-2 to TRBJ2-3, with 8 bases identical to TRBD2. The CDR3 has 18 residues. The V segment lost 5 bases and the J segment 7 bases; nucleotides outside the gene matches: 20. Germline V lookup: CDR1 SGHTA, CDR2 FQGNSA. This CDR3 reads CASSGDSIGRAGSYTQYF. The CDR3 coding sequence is TGTGCCAGCAGCGGAGATTCAATCGGGAGGGCCGGGTCATATACGCAGTATTTT.

The CDR3 coding sequence is TGTGCCAGTAGTATTAGGGGTAACCGAAACACCGGGGAGCTGTTTTTT. As protein: CASSIRGNRNTGELFF. The chain recombines TRBV19 with TRBJ2-2; D is perhaps TRBD1 (5 bases). This CDR3 comprises 16 residues. Germline V lookup: CDR1 LNHDA, CDR2 SQIVND (reference sequence). Trimming cost V 3 bases and J 2 bases, with 13 bases left between them.

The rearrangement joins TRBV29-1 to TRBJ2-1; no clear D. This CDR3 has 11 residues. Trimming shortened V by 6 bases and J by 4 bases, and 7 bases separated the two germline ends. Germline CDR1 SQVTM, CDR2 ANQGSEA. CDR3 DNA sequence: TGCAGCGTCCCATTTTACAATGAGCAGTTCTTC. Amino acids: CSVPFYNEQFF.

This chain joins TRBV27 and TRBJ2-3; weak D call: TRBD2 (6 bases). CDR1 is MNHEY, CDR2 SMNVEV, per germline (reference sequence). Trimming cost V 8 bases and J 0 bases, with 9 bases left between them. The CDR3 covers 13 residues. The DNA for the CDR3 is TGTGCCAGCTTACGGGGGAGCACAGATACGCAGTATTTT. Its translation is CASLRGSTDTQYF.

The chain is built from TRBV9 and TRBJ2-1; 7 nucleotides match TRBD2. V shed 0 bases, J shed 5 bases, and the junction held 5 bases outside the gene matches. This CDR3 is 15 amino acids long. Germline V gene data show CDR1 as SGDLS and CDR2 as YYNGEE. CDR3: CASSVGPLADNEQFF. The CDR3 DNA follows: TGTGCCAGCAGCGTAGGCCCTCTAGCGGACAATGAGCAGTTCTTC.

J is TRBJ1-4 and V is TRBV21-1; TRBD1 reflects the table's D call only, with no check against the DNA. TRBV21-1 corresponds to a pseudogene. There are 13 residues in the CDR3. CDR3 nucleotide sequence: TGTGCCAGCAGCGCTACAGACAGGATGATTCTGTTTTTT. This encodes CASSATDRMILFF.

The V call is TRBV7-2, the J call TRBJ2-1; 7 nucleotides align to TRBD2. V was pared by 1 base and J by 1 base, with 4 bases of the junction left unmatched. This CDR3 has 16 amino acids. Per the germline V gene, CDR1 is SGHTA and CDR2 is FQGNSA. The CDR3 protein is CASSLEPGGSYNEQFF. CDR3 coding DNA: TGTGCCAGCAGCTTAGAGCCGGGAGGATCCTACAATGAGCAGTTCTTC.

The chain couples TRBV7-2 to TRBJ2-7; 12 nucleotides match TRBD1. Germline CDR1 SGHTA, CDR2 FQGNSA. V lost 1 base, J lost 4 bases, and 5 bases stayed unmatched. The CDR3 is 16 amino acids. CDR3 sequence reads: CASSLVGTGGRYEQYF. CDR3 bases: TGTGCCAGCAGCTTAGTTGGGACAGGGGGCAGGTACGAGCAGTACTTC.

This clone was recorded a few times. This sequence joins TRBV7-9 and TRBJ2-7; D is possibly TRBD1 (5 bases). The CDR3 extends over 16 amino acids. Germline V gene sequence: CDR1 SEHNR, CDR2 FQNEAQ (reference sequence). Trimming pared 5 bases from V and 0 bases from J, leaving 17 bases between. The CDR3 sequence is CASSAPQGSSSYEQYF. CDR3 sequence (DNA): TGTGCCAGCAGCGCCCCTCAGGGTTCCAGCTCCTACGAGCAGTACTTC.

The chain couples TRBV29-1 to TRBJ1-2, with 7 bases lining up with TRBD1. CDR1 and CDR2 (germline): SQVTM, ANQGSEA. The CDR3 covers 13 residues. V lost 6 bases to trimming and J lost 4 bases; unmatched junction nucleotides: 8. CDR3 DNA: TGCAGCGTCTTCCACAGGGGTAGCTATGGCTACACCTTC. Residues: CSVFHRGSYGYTF.

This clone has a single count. CDR3 sequence (DNA): TGTGCCAGCAGCTTAGATGGGGCAGGGTGGACCGGGGAGCTGTTTTTT. It encodes CASSLDGAGWTGELFF. The J gene is TRBJ2-2, the V gene TRBV11-2; tentative D call: TRBD1 (5 bases). V was trimmed by 0 bases and J by 5 bases, leaving 13 bases between them. CDR1 and CDR2 from the germline V gene are SGHAT and FQNNGV. The CDR3 totals 16 residues.

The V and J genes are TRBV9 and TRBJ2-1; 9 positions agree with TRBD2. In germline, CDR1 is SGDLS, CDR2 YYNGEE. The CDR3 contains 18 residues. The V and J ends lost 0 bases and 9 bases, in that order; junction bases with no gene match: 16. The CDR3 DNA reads TGTGCCAGCAGCGTAGGCGGCCCCGCTAGCGGGGTCAGCAGTGAGCAGTTCTTC. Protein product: CASSVGGPASGVSSEQFF.

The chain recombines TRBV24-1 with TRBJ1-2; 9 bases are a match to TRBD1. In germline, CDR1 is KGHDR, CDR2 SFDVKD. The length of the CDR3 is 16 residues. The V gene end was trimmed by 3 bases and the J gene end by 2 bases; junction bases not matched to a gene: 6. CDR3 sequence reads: CATSDTPGQGNYGYTF. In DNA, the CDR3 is TGTGCCACCAGTGATACTCCGGGACAGGGAAACTATGGCTACACCTTC.

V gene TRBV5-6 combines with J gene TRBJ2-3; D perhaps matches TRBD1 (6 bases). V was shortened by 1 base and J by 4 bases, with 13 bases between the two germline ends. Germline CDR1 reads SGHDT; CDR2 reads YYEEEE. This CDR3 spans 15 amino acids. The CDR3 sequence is CASSLLGTSSDTQYF. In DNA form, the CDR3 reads TGTGCCAGCAGCTTGTTGGGGACAAGCTCAGATACGCAGTATTTT. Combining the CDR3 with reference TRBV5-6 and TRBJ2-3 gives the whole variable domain DAGVTQSPTHLIKTRGQQVTLRCSPKSGHDTVSWYQQALGQGPQFIFQYYEEEERQRGNFPDRFSGHQFPNYSSELNVNALLLGDSALYLCASSLLGTSSDTQYFGPGTRLTVL.

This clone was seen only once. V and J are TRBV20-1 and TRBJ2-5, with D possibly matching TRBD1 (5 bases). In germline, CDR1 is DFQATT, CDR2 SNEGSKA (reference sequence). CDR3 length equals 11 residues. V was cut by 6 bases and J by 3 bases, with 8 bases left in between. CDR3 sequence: CSAGAEETQYF. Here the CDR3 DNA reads TGCAGTGCAGGGGCCGAAGAGACCCAGTACTTC.

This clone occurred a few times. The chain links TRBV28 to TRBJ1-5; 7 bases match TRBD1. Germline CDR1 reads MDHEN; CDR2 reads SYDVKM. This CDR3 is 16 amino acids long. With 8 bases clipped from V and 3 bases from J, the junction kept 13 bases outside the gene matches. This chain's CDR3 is CASGSIRDSFNQPQHF. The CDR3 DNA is TGTGCCAGCGGGTCTATCCGGGACAGCTTCAATCAGCCCCAGCATTTT. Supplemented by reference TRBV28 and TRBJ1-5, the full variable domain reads DVKVTQSSRYLVKRTGEKVFLECVQDMDHENMFWYRQDPGLGLRLIYFSYDVKMKEKGDIPEGYSVSREKKERFSLILESASTNQTSMYLCASGSIRDSFNQPQHFGDGTRLSIL.

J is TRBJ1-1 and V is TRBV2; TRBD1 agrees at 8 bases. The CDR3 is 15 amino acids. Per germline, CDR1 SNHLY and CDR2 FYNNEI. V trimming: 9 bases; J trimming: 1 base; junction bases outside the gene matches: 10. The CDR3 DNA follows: TGTGCCAGAGGGACAGGTGGTAAGGGGAACACTGAAGCTTTCTTT. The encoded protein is CARGTGGKGNTEAFF.

This CDR3 reads CASSTHRTVTYEQYF. CDR3 bases: TGTGCCAGTAGTACACACCGGACAGTTACCTACGAGCAGTACTTC. V usage is TRBV19 and J usage is TRBJ2-7; D is perhaps TRBD1 (6 bases). There are 15 residues in the CDR3. Trimming left V 4 bases short and J 2 bases short, with 15 bases between. Germline V gene sequence: CDR1 LNHDA, CDR2 SQIVND (reference sequence).

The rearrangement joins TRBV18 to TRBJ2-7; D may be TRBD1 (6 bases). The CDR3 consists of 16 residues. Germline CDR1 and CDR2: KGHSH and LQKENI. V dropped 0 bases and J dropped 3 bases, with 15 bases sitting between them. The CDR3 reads CASSPPGRGGSYEQYF. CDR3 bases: TGTGCCAGCTCACCACCGGGTAGAGGGGGAAGCTACGAGCAGTACTTC.

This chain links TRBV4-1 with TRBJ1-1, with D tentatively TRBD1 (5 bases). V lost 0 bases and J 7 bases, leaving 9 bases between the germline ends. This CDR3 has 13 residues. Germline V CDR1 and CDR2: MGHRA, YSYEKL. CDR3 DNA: TGCGCCAGCAGCCAAGAAGGTGACAGTGAAGCTTTCTTT. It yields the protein CASSQEGDSEAFF.

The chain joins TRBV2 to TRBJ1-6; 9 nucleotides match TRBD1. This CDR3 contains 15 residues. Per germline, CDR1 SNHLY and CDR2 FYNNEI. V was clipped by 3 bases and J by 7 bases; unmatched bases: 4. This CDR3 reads CASSEGTGINSPLHF. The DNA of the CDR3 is TGTGCCAGCAGTGAGGGGACAGGGATCAATTCACCCCTCCACTTT.

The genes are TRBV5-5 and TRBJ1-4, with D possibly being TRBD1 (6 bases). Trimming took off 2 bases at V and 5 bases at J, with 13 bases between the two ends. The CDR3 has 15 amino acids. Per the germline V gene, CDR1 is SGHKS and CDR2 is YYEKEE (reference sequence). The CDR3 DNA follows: TGTGCCAGCAGCTTCGAGGGGGTACTCAATGAAAAACTGTTTTTT. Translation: CASSFEGVLNEKLFF.

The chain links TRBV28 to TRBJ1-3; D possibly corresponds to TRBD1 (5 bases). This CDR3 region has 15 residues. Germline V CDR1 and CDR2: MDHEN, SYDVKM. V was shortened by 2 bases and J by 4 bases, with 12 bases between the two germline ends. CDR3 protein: CASSLGGTPGNTIYF. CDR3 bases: TGTGCCAGCAGTTTAGGAGGGACGCCAGGAAACACCATATATTTT.

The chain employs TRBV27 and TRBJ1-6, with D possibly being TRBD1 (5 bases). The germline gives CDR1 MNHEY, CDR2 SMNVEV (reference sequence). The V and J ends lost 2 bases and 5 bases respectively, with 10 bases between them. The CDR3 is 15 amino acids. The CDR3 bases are TGTGCCAGCAGTTTACAATGGGGGGATAATTCACCCCTCCACTTT. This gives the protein CASSLQWGDNSPLHF.